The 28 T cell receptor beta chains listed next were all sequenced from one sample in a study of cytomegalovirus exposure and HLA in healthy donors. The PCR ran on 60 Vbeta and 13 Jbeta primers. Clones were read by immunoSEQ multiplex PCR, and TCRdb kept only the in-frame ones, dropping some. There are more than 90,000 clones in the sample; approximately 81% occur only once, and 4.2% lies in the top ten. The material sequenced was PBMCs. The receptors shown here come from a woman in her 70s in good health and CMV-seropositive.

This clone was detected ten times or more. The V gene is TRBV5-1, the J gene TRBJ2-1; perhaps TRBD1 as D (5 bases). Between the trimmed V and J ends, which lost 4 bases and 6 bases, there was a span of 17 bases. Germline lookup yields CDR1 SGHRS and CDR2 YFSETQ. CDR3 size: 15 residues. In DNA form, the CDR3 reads TGCGCCAGCAGCCAGATTGCGTTTCAGGGCAATGAGCAGTTCTTC. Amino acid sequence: CASSQIAFQGNEQFF.

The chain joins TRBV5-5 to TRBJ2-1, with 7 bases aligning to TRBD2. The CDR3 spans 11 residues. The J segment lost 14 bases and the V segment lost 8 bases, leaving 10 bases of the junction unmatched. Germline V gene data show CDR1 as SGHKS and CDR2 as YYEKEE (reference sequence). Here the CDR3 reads CASTLAAYEFF. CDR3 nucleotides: TGTGCCAGTACCCTAGCGGCGTATGAGTTCTTC.

CDR3 nucleotides: TGTGCCAGCAGCCAAGAGGGGACTAGTGGTGGTGAGCAGTTCTTC. This gives the protein CASSQEGTSGGEQFF. The rearrangement joins TRBV4-2 to TRBJ2-1, with 8 bases matching TRBD2. Looked up from germline, CDR1 is LGHNA and CDR2 is YNFKEQ. The CDR3 consists of 15 residues. After removal of 0 bases from V and 9 bases from J, the junction contained 7 bases not matched to a gene.

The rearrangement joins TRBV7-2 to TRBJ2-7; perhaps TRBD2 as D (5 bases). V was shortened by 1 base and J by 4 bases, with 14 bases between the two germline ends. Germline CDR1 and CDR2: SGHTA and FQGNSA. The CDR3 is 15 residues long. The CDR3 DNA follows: TGTGCCAGCAGCTTAGGGGTAGAGGGTTCATACGAGCAGTACTTC. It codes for CASSLGVEGSYEQYF. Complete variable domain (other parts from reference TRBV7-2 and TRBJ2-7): GAGVSQSPSNKVTEKGKDVELRCDPISGHTALYWYRQSLGQGLEFLIYFQGNSAPDKSGLPSDRFSAERTGGSVSTLTIQRTQQEDSAVYLCASSLGVEGSYEQYFGPGTRLTVT.

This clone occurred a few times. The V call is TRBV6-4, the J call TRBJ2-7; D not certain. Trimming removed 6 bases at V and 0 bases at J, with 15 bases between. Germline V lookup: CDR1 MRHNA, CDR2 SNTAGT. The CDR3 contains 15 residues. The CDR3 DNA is TGTGCCAGCAGGAGTGCAGGCCCGGACTCCTACGAGCAGTACTTC. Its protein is CASRSAGPDSYEQYF.

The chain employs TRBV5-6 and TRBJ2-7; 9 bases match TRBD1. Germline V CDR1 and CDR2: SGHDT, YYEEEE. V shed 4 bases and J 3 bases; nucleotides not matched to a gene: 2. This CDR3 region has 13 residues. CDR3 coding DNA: TGTGCCAGCAGCGGGACAGGGATCTACGAGCAGTACTTC. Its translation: CASSGTGIYEQYF.

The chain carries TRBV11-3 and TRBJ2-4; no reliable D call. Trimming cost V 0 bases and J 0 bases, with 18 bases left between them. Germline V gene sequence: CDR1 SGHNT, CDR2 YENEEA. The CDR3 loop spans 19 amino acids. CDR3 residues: CASSLDLGPNTLAKNIQYF. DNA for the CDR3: TGTGCCAGCAGCTTAGATCTAGGCCCTAACACGTTAGCCAAAAACATTCAGTACTTC.

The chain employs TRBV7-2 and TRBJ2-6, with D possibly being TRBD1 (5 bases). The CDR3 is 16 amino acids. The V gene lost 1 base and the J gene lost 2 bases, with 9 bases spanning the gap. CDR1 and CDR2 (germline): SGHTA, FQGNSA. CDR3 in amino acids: CASSLGGSPGANVLTF. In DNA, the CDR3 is TGTGCCAGCAGCTTAGGGGGCTCTCCTGGGGCCAACGTCCTGACTTTC.

CDR3 protein: CASSSASDQETQYF. The DNA of the CDR3 is TGTGCCAGCAGCTCGGCTAGCGATCAAGAGACCCAGTACTTC. The rearrangement uses TRBV5-6 and TRBJ2-5; tentative D call: TRBD2 (6 bases). This CDR3 comprises 14 residues. V lost 3 bases and J lost 2, with 11 bases in between. CDR1 and CDR2 from the germline V gene are SGHDT and YYEEEE.

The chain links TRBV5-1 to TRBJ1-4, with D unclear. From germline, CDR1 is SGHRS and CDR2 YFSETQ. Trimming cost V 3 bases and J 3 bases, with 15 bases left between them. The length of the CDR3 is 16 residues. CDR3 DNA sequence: TGCGCCAGCAGCTCATTAACCCCGGGATCTAATGAAAAACTGTTTTTT. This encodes CASSSLTPGSNEKLFF.

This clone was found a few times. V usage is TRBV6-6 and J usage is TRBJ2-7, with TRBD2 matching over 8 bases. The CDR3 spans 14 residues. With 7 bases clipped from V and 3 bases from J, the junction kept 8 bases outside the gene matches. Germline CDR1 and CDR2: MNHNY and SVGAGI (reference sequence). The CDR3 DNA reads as TGTGCCAGCACCCCTCCAGCGGGAGACTACGAGCAGTACTTC. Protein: CASTPPAGDYEQYF.

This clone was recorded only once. CDR3 in amino acids: CASQASGTGELFF. The CDR3 coding sequence is TGTGCCAGTCAAGCTAGCGGGACCGGGGAGCTGTTTTTT. V and J are TRBV28 and TRBJ2-2, with 8 bases fitting TRBD2. Germline loops: CDR1 MDHEN, CDR2 SYDVKM. This CDR3 comprises 13 residues. Losses at the gene ends were 9 bases for V and 5 bases for J; bases not matched to a gene: 5.

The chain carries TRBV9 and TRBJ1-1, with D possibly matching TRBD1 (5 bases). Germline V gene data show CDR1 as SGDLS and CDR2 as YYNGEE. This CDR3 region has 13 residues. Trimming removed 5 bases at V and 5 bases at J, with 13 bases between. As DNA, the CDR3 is TGTGCCAGCAGGTGGGGGGTAGAGACTGAAGCTTTCTTT. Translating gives CASRWGVETEAFF.

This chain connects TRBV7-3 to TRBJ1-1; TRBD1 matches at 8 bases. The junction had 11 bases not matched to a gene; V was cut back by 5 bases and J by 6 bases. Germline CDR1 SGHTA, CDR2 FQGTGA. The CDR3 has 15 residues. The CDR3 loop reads CASSAQQGDRAEAFF. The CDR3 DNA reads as TGTGCCAGCAGCGCCCAACAGGGGGATCGCGCTGAAGCTTTCTTT.

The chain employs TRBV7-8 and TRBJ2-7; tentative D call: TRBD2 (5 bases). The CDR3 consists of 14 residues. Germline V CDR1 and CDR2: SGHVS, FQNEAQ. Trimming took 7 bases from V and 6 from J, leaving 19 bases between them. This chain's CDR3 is CASNLDWMPREQYF. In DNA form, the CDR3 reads TGTGCCAGCAACCTGGACTGGATGCCTCGCGAGCAGTACTTC.

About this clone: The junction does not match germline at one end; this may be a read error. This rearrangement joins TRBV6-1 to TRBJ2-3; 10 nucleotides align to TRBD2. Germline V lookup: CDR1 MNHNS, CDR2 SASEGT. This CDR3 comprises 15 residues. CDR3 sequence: CASSELQWPGLAHYF. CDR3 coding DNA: TGTGCCAGCAGTGAACTTCAGTGGCCGGGACTAGCGCACTATTTT.

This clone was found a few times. CDR3 protein: CASSSPNNEQFF. In nucleotides, the CDR3 is TGTGCCAGCAGCTCCCCAAACAATGAGCAGTTCTTC. The V call is TRBV7-3, the J call TRBJ2-1; D unclear. The ends were cut back, 4 bases at V and 5 bases at J, with 6 bases in the middle. Germline V CDR1 and CDR2: SGHTA, FQGTGA. CDR3 length equals 12 residues.

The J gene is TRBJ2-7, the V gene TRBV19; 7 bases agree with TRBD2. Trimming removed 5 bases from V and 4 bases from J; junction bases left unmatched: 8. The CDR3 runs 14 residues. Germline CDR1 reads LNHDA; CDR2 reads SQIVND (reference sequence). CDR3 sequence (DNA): TGTGCCAGTAGTCGGGTTAGCGGGCAGTACGAGCAGTACTTC. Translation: CASSRVSGQYEQYF.

The chain's CDR3 is CAWSLNTGNTIYF. The CDR3 DNA reads TGTGCCTGGAGTTTAAACACTGGAAACACCATATATTTT. The gene calls are TRBV30 and TRBJ1-3; D uncertain. This CDR3 comprises 13 residues. Germline CDR1 is GTSNPN and CDR2 is SVGIG (reference sequence). V lost 2 bases to trimming and J lost 2 bases, with 7 bases between them.

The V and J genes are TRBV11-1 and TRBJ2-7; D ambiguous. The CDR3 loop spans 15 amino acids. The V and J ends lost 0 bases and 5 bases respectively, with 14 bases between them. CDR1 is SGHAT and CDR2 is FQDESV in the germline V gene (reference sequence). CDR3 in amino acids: CASSLASGFNDEQYF. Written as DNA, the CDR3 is TGTGCCAGCAGCTTAGCGTCCGGGTTCAACGACGAGCAGTACTTC.

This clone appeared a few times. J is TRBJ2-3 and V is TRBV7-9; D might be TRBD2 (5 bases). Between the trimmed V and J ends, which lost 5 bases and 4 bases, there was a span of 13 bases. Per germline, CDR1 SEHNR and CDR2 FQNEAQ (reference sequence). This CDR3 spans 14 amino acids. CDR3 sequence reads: CASSRDVAPDTQYF. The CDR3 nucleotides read TGTGCCAGCAGCCGAGATGTAGCGCCAGATACGCAGTATTTT.

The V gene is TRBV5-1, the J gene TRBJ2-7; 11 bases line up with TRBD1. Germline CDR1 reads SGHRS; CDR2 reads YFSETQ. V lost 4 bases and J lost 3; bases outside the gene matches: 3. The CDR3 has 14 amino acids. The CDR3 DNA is TGCGCCAGCAGCAGGGGACAGGGGGTCTACGAGCAGTACTTC. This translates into CASSRGQGVYEQYF.

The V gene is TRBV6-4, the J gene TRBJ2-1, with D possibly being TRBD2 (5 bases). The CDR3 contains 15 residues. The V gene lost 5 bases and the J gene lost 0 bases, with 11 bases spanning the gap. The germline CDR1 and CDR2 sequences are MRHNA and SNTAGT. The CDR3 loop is CASSPSGLSYNEQFF. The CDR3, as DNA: TGTGCCAGCAGTCCGAGCGGCCTCTCCTACAATGAGCAGTTCTTC.

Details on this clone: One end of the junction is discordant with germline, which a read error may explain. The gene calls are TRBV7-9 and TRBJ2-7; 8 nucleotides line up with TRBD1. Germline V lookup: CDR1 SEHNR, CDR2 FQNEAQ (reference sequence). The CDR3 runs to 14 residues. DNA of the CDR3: TGTTCCAGCAGCTTAGATGCAGGGGGCGACGAGCAGTACTTC. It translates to CSSSLDAGGDEQYF.

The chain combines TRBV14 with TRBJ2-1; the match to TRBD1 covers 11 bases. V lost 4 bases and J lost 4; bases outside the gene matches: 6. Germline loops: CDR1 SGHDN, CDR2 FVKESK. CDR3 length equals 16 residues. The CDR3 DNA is TGTGCCAGCAGCCTTGCGGACAGGGGGCCTTACAATGAGCAGTTCTTC. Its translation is CASSLADRGPYNEQFF.

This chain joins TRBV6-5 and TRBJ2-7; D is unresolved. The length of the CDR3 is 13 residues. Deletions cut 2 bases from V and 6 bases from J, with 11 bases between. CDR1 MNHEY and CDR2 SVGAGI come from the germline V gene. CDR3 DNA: TGTGCCAGCAGTTACCAGGCCACCGGCGAGCAGTACTTC. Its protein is CASSYQATGEQYF.

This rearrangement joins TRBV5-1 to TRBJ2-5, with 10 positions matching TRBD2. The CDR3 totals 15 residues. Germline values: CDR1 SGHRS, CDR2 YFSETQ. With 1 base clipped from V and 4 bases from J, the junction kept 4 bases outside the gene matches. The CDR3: CASSLSSGSGETQYF. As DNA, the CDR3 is TGCGCCAGCAGCTTGTCTAGCGGGAGCGGAGAGACCCAGTACTTC.

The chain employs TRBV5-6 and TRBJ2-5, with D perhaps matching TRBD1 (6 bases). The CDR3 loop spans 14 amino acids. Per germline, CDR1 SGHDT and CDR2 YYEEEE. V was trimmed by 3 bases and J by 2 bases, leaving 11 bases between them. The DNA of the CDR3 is TGTGCCAGCAGCTACCGGGACACTCAAGAGACCCAGTACTTC. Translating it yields CASSYRDTQETQYF. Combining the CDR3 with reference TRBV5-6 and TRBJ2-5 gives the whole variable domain DAGVTQSPTHLIKTRGQQVTLRCSPKSGHDTVSWYQQALGQGPQFIFQYYEEEERQRGNFPDRFSGHQFPNYSSELNVNALLLGDSALYLCASSYRDTQETQYFGPGTRLLVL.